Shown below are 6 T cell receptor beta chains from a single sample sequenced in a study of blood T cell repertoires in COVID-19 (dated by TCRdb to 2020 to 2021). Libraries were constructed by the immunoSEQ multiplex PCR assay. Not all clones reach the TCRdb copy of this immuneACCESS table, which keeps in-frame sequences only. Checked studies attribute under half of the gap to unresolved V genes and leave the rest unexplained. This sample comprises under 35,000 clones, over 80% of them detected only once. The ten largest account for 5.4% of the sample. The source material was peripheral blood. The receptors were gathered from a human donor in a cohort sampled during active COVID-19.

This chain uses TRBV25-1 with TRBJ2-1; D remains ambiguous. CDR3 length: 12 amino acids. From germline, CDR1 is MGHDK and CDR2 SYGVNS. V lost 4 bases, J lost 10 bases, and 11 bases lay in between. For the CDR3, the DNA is TGTGCCAGCAGTGGTCAACAGAAAGAGCAGTTCTTC. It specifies CASSGQQKEQFF.

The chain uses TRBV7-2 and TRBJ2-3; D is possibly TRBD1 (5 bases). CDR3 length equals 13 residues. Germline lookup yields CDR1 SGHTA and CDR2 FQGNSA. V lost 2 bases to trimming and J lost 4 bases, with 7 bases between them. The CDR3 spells CASSLQGSDTQYF. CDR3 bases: TGTGCCAGCAGCTTACAGGGTTCAGATACGCAGTATTTT.

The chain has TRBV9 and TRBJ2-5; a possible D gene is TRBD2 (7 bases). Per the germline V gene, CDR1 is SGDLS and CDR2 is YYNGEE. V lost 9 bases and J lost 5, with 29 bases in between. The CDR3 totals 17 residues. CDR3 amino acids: CANYRAGAGGSGETQYF. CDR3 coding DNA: TGTGCCAACTACAGGGCGGGGGCAGGAGGCAGTGGGGAGACCCAGTACTTC.

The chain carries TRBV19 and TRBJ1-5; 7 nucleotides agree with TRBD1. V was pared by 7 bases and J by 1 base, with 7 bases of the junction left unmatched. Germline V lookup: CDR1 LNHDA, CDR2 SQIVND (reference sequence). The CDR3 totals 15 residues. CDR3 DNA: TGTGCCAGTACCGATTCCAGGGGGAGCAATCAGCCCCAGCATTTT. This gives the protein CASTDSRGSNQPQHF.

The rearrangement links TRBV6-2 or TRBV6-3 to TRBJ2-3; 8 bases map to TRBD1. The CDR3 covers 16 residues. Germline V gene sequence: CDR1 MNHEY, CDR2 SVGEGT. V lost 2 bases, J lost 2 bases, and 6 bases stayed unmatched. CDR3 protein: CASSYAGGRPTDTQYF. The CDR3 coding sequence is TGTGCCAGCAGTTACGCAGGGGGCCGACCCACAGATACGCAGTATTTT.

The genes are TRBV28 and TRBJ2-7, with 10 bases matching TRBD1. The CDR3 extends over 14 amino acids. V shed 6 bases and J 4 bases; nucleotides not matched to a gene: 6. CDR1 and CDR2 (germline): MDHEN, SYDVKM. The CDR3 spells CASSSPGQGYEQYV. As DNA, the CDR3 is TGTGCCAGCAGCTCACCGGGACAGGGGTACGAGCAGTACGTC.